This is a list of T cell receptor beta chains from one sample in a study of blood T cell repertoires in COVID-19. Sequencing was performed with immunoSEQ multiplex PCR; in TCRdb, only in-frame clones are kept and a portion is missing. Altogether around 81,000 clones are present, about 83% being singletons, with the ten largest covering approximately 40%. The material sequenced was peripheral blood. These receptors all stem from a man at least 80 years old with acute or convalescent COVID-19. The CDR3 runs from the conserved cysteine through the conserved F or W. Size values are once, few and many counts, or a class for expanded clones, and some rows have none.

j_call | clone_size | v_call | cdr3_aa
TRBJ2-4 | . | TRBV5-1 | CASSPRLLGGNPYIQYF
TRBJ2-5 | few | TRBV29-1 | CSVERGRETQYF
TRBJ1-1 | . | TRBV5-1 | CASKTGTGVTEAFF
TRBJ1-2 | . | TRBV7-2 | CASSLYLGAEGYTF
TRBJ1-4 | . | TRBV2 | CASCGTDNEKLFF
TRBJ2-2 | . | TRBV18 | CASSLREGADTGELFF
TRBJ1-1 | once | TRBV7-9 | CASSLVQGNTEAFF
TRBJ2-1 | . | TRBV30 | CAWRGGGYYNEQFF
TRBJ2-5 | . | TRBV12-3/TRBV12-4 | CASNPQAGETQYF
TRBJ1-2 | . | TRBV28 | CASSIQVNYGYTF
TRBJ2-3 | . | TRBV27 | CASSLGGRASSTQYF
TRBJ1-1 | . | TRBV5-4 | CASSPRVAMNTEAFF
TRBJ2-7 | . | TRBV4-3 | CASSQGTSGIGEQYF
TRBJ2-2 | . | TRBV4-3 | CASSQDRQAPGELFF
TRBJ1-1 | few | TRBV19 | CAITNPGGGLGNTEAFF
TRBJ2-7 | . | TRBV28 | CASSYGTGSYEQYF
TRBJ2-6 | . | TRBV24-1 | CATSDRTSASSGANVLTF
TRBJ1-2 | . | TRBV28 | CASFSPGQGGYTF
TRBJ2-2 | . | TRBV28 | CAAERGPNTGELFF
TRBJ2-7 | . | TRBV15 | CATSSGGVSYEQYF
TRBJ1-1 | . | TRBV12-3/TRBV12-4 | CASSFDPATGAFF
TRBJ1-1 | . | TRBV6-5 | CASSTHSGGAFF
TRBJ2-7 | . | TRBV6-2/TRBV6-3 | CASSYPYLATDSYEQYF
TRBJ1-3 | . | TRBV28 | CASSGDSTGNTIYF
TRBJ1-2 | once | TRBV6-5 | CASRRRAGDNYGYTF
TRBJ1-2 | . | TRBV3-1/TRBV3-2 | CASSYRTGLGYGYTF
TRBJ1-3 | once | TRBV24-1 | CATKQGNTIYF
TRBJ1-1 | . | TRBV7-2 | CASSRTGTSLMEAFF
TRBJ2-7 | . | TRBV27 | CASSLSRPYEQYF
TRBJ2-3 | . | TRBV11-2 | CASSLGLADPTDTQYF
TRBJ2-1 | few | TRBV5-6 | CASSPRGDGEQFF